A selection of T cell receptor beta chains follows, all from one sample in a study of EBV T-cell therapy then PD-1 blockade in nasopharyngeal carcinoma. Sequenced by immunoSEQ multiplex PCR; TCRdb stores in-frame clones only, minus some. The data show fewer than 20,000 clones, roughly 83% seen once. These receptors have no known antigen. Sequenced here: CD8+ T cells from blood, sampled at roughly day 35 from a patient whose treatment included autologous EBV-specific T cells and nivolumab. These receptors were taken from a man aged 35 to 55 with nasopharyngeal carcinoma. The CDR3 runs from the conserved cysteine through the conserved F or W. Fields, in order: D gene, J gene, V gene, clone size, CDR3 length, CDR3 protein, CDR3 DNA. A D gene is named only where the DNA matches it firmly. Clone size is not always given. Where it is, it says once, few, many or a class for expanded clones.

>.|TRBJ2-1|TRBV13|.|13
CASSFTLNNEQFF
TGTGCCAGCAGCTTCACCCTGAACAATGAGCAGTTCTTC
>TRBD1|TRBJ2-7|TRBV14|.|14
CASSLWTGAYEQYF
TGTGCCAGCAGCCTCTGGACAGGGGCCTACGAGCAGTACTTC
>TRBD1|TRBJ1-2|TRBV2|.|13
CASTGTGIYGYTF
TGTGCCAGCACCGGGACAGGTATCTATGGCTACACCTTC
>.|TRBJ2-4|TRBV5-6|.|18
CASSLEIVRSGAKNIQYF
TGTGCCAGCAGCTTGGAAATAGTTCGTTCTGGAGCCAAAAACATTCAGTACTTC
>.|TRBJ2-5|TRBV29-1|medium-sized|13
CSVVRELQETQYF
TGCAGCGTTGTCAGGGAACTCCAAGAGACCCAGTACTTC
>.|TRBJ2-3|TRBV7-2|.|16
CASSDPRDGHTDTQYF
TGTGCCAGCAGCGACCCCCGGGACGGTCACACAGATACGCAGTATTTT
>.|TRBJ2-7|TRBV28|.|15
CASSLWESVSYEQYF
TGTGCCAGCTCTTTATGGGAGTCAGTGTCCTACGAGCAGTACTTC
>.|TRBJ2-2|TRBV11-3|.|14
CASSQGTVTGELFF
TGTGCCAGCAGCCAGGGTACGGTCACCGGGGAGCTGTTTTTT
>.|TRBJ1-2|TRBV13|.|15
CASSLFGSPQGGYTF
TGTGCCAGCAGCTTATTTGGCAGCCCGCAGGGGGGCTACACCTTC
>.|TRBJ2-2|TRBV3-1/TRBV3-2|.|14
CASSPNRYTGELFF
TGTGCCAGCAGCCCTAACAGGTACACCGGGGAGCTGTTTTTT
>.|TRBJ2-3|TRBV4-3|.|15
CASSQDFGGADTQYF
TGCGCCAGCAGCCAAGACTTTGGGGGAGCAGATACGCAGTATTTT
>TRBD2|TRBJ2-3|TRBV4-1|.|18
CASSQGLAGGPRTDTQYF
TGCGCCAGCAGCCAAGGACTAGCGGGGGGGCCACGGACAGATACGCAGTATTTT
>.|TRBJ2-1|TRBV6-2/TRBV6-3|.|16
CASSYNLARYGNEQFF
TGTGCCAGCAGTTACAATTTGGCTCGGTATGGCAATGAGCAGTTCTTC
>.|TRBJ2-2|TRBV7-3|once|15
CASSPIPQNTGELFF
TGTGCCAGCAGCCCAATCCCTCAGAACACCGGGGAGCTGTTTTTT
>.|TRBJ1-2|TRBV4-2|.|16
CASSRKWSRELYGYTF
TGTGCCAGCAGTCGTAAATGGTCCAGGGAACTCTATGGCTACACCTTC
>.|TRBJ1-5|TRBV10-1|.|16
CASMAILRGGNQPQHF
TGCGCCAGCATGGCGATCCTAAGAGGGGGCAATCAGCCCCAGCATTTT
>TRBD2|TRBJ2-1|TRBV30|.|13
CAWSVLAQNEQFF
TGTGCCTGGAGTGTACTAGCGCAGAATGAGCAGTTCTTC
>.|TRBJ2-7|TRBV5-4|.|13
CASSWGRSYEQYF
TGTGCCAGCAGCTGGGGAAGATCCTACGAGCAGTACTTC
>.|TRBJ2-5|TRBV7-9|.|17
CASSPSISDAGQETQYF
TGTGCCAGCAGCCCAAGTATCTCGGATGCGGGGCAAGAGACCCAGTACTTC
>TRBD2|TRBJ2-3|TRBV7-6|once|15
CASSLAGGQTDTQYF
TGTGCCAGCAGCCTAGCGGGGGGGCAGACAGATACGCAGTATTTT
>TRBD1|TRBJ2-7|TRBV19|.|14
CASSYGQGVDEQYF
TGTGCCAGTAGTTATGGACAGGGAGTCGACGAGCAGTACTTC
>.|TRBJ2-1|TRBV19|.|15
CASSVLGTPYNEQFF
TGTGCCAGTAGTGTCCTCGGGACACCCTACAATGAGCAGTTCTTC
>TRBD1|TRBJ2-2|TRBV7-3|.|14
CASGDRGSTGELFF
TGTGCCAGCGGGGACAGGGGGAGCACCGGGGAGCTGTTTTTT
>.|TRBJ2-5|TRBV3-1/TRBV3-2|medium-sized|14
CASTPQITQETQYF
TGTGCCAGCACCCCCCAGATCACCCAAGAGACCCAGTACTTC
>.|TRBJ2-7|TRBV7-6|once|15
CASSLLSGQLYEQYF
TGTGCCAGCAGCCTTCTTTCTGGACAGCTATACGAGCAGTACTTC
>.|TRBJ1-1|TRBV10-2|.|14
CASSEQGSNTEAFF
TGCGCCAGCAGTGAACAGGGCTCGAACACTGAAGCTTTCTTT
>TRBD1|TRBJ2-7|TRBV15|once|13
CATSRDRGYEQYF
TGTGCCACCAGCAGGGACAGGGGCTACGAGCAGTACTTC
>.|TRBJ1-5|TRBV24-1|once|16
CATSDPRDRSWQPQHF
TGTGCCACCAGTGACCCCCGGGACCGCTCTTGGCAGCCCCAGCATTTT
>TRBD1|TRBJ2-1|TRBV28|.|17
CASSSGPGDRGYNEQFF
TGTGCCAGCAGTTCTGGCCCCGGGGACAGGGGCTACAATGAGCAGTTCTTC
>.|TRBJ2-1|TRBV7-9|.|12
CASSLAADEQFF
TGTGCCAGCAGCTTAGCGGCAGATGAGCAGTTCTTC
>.|TRBJ1-2|TRBV12-3/TRBV12-4|.|11
CASSSGGGYTF
TGTGCCAGCAGTTCCGGTGGTGGCTACACCTTC
>.|TRBJ1-1|TRBV28|once|14
CASSYSLMNTEAFF
TGTGCCAGCAGTTACAGTTTAATGAACACTGAAGCTTTCTTT
>TRBD1|TRBJ2-1|TRBV3-1/TRBV3-2|.|15
CASSPGGQGGNEQFF
TGTGCCAGCAGCCCGGGTGGACAGGGAGGAAATGAGCAGTTCTTC